The 20 T cell receptor beta chains reported below all come from one sample, sequenced in a study of a mutant IDH1 vaccine in newly diagnosed glioma. Sequenced by immunoSEQ multiplex PCR; TCRdb stores in-frame clones only, minus some. The sample yields about 59,000 clones, about 91% seen once. Specified time point: baseline, week 1 (first vaccination visit). This sample's treatment: pre-vaccination baseline after standard-of-care therapy. The sequencing used PBMCs, collected from a glioma patient treated with radiotherapy, temozolomide or both. The source of these receptors is a man aged 45 to 65 with glioma.

This sequence joins TRBV30 and TRBJ1-5; D is possibly TRBD1 (5 bases). The V end was cut by 2 bases, the J end by 1 base, with 15 bases between. Germline CDR1 and CDR2: GTSNPN and SVGIG (reference sequence). The CDR3 sequence is 16 residues long. DNA of the CDR3: TGTGCCTGGAGTAAAGCAGGGATCGGGAGCAATCAGCCCCAGCATTTT. Protein sequence: CAWSKAGIGSNQPQHF.

This clone was detected only once. The chain combines TRBV2 with TRBJ2-7; 9 bases map to TRBD1. The CDR3 is 14 residues long. The germline gives CDR1 SNHLY, CDR2 FYNNEI. The trim removed 11 bases at V and 4 bases at J, leaving 12 bases unmatched. The CDR3 DNA sequence: TGTGCCGTACGAGAACAGGGGGCGCAGTACGAGCAGTACTTC. As protein: CAVREQGAQYEQYF. Full variable domain (remainder filled in from reference TRBV2 and TRBJ2-7): EPEVTQTPSHQVTQMGQEVILRCVPISNHLYFYWYRQILGQKVEFLVSFYNNEISEKSEIFDDQFSVERPDGSNFTLKIRSTKLEDSAMYFCAVREQGAQYEQYFGPGTRLTVT.

Details on this clone: At one boundary the junction diverges from the germline segment, which might be a read error. The chain employs TRBV7-7 and TRBJ2-1; 10 bases line up with TRBD2. The V gene's germline CDR1 is SSHAT and CDR2 FNYEAQ (reference sequence). The CDR3 loop spans 15 amino acids. The CDR3, as DNA: TGTGCTAGCAGCCGGTCAGCGGGGGGGAACAATGAGCAGTTCTTC. It encodes CASSRSAGGNNEQFF.

Here the CDR3 reads CASSQQTGMSSGANVLTF. The CDR3 bases are TGCGCCAGCAGCCAACAGACAGGGATGAGCTCTGGGGCCAACGTCCTGACTTTC. The chain joins TRBV4-3 to TRBJ2-6; 7 bases are shared with TRBD1. Unmatched junction bases numbered 7, after V lost 2 bases and J lost 0 bases. Per germline, CDR1 LGHNA and CDR2 YSLEER. The CDR3 totals 18 residues.

The J gene is TRBJ1-5, the V gene TRBV7-9; possible D gene TRBD1, 5 bases. The CDR3 covers 15 residues. The germline gives CDR1 SEHNR, CDR2 FQNEAQ (reference sequence). Between the trimmed V and J ends, which lost 1 base and 7 bases, there was a span of 14 bases. Written as DNA, the CDR3 is TGTGCCAGCAGCTTAGGGTCGATGGGGGACCAGCCCCAGCATTTT. The encoded protein is CASSLGSMGDQPQHF.

The rearrangement joins TRBV2 to TRBJ2-2; 9 bases are a match to TRBD2. V lost 3 bases and J lost 0; bases outside the gene matches: 8. Germline CDR1 reads SNHLY; CDR2 reads FYNNEI. The CDR3 totals 18 residues. In DNA, the CDR3 is TGTGCCAGCAGTGATAGACTAGCGGAGGGTACGAACACCGGGGAGCTGTTTTTT. It specifies CASSDRLAEGTNTGELFF.

This clone showed up just once. The chain combines TRBV18 with TRBJ2-2; maybe TRBD2 (6 bases). Germline CDR1 is KGHSH and CDR2 is LQKENI. The CDR3 is made up of 16 amino acids. V lost 1 base and J 2 bases, leaving 11 bases between the germline ends. DNA for the CDR3: TGTGCCAGCTCACCACGCGGGGCGGGAAACACCGGGGAGCTGTTTTTT. Translating gives CASSPRGAGNTGELFF.

The chain uses TRBV7-8 and TRBJ1-1, with a possible D match to TRBD1 (5 bases). V lost 6 bases to trimming and J lost 4 bases, with 18 bases between them. The CDR3 covers 15 residues. CDR1 SGHVS and CDR2 FQNEAQ come from the germline V gene. This CDR3 is CASRVSGNLATEAFF. DNA of the CDR3: TGTGCCAGCAGAGTTTCAGGGAATTTGGCCACTGAAGCTTTCTTT.

The chain is built from TRBV6-6 and TRBJ1-6, with 7 bases lining up with TRBD1. The CDR3 is 15 residues long. V lost 5 bases and J lost 4; bases outside the gene matches: 5. Germline CDR1 is MNHNY and CDR2 is SVGAGI (reference sequence). The CDR3 is CASSPGQTYNSPLHF. Written as DNA, the CDR3 is TGTGCCAGCAGTCCGGGACAGACATATAATTCACCCCTCCACTTT.

The rearrangement uses TRBV6-5 and TRBJ2-2, with 11 bases that match TRBD1. Germline values: CDR1 MNHEY, CDR2 SVGAGI. V lost 2 bases to trimming and J lost 5 bases; unmatched junction nucleotides: 4. The CDR3 contains 16 residues. In DNA form, the CDR3 reads TGTGCCAGCAGTTACGGACAGGGGGCGTATACCGGGGAGCTGTTTTTT. It translates to CASSYGQGAYTGELFF.

The chain couples TRBV29-1 to TRBJ2-1; 8 nucleotides match TRBD2. With V trimmed by 0 bases and J by 5 bases, 9 bases remained unmatched. The CDR3 contains 16 residues. Looked up from germline, CDR1 is SQVTM and CDR2 is ANQGSEA. The CDR3 DNA follows: TGCAGCGTTGAAGATTTGCGGCTAGCGGGCAACAATGAGCAGTTCTTC. It encodes CSVEDLRLAGNNEQFF.

V gene TRBV25-1 combines with J gene TRBJ2-7; D is possibly TRBD1 or TRBD2 (5 bases each). Germline CDR1 MGHDK, CDR2 SYGVNS. The CDR3 contains 13 residues. Trimming took 3 bases from V and 3 from J, leaving 9 bases between them. The CDR3 loop reads CASSDRERYEQYF. In DNA form, the CDR3 reads TGTGCCAGCAGTGACAGGGAGCGCTACGAGCAGTACTTC.

The chain employs TRBV14 and TRBJ1-2, with TRBD1 matching over 12 bases. The length of the CDR3 is 13 residues. Germline CDR1 SGHDN, CDR2 FVKESK. The junction had 2 bases not matched to a gene; V was cut back by 4 bases and J by 8 bases. The CDR3 nucleotides read TGTGCCAGCAGCCCCGGGACAGGGGGCGGCTACACCTTC. Protein: CASSPGTGGGYTF.

The chain recombines TRBV7-9 with TRBJ2-5; TRBD1 is a possible D gene (6 bases). The CDR3 consists of 15 residues. Looked up from germline, CDR1 is SEHNR and CDR2 is FQNEAQ (reference sequence). V was trimmed by 4 bases and J by 4 bases, leaving 16 bases between them. In DNA, the CDR3 is TGTGCCAGCAGCTATGTCAGGGGTCTAAGAGAGACCCAGTACTTC. Encoded protein: CASSYVRGLRETQYF. Full variable domain (outside the CDR3, taken from reference TRBV7-9 and TRBJ2-5): DTGVSQNPRHKITKRGQNVTFRCDPISEHNRLYWYRQTLGQGPEFLTYFQNEAQLEKSRLLSDRFSAERPKGSFSTLEIQRTEQGDSAMYLCASSYVRGLRETQYFGPGTRLLVL.

This chain uses TRBV9 with TRBJ1-2; TRBD1 matches at 8 bases. The V and J ends lost 0 bases and 6 bases, in that order; junction bases with no gene match: 13. The V gene's germline CDR1 is SGDLS and CDR2 YYNGEE. CDR3 length equals 17 residues. The CDR3 loop reads CASSVGGRGRQLDGYTF. CDR3 sequence (DNA): TGTGCCAGCAGCGTAGGAGGCAGGGGGCGCCAACTGGATGGCTACACCTTC.

V is TRBV5-1 and J is TRBJ2-3, with 9 positions matching TRBD2. CDR3 length equals 16 residues. Trimming took 0 bases from V and 3 from J; bases not matched to a gene: 5. Germline CDR1 is SGHRS and CDR2 is YFSETQ. CDR3 protein: CASSLVASGVTDTQYF. The CDR3 DNA is TGCGCCAGCAGCTTGGTGGCTAGCGGGGTGACAGATACGCAGTATTTT.

This clone was counted once. The chain joins TRBV6-5 to TRBJ2-7; 9 nucleotides line up with TRBD1. V lost 6 bases and J lost 3; bases outside the gene matches: 6. The CDR3 totals 14 residues. CDR1 and CDR2 (germline): MNHEY, SVGAGI. The CDR3 loop is CASRETGGIYEQYF. In DNA form, the CDR3 reads TGTGCCAGCAGGGAGACAGGGGGTATCTACGAGCAGTACTTC.

The rearrangement joins TRBV1 to TRBJ2-4; TRBD2 is the table's D call, not checked against the DNA. TRBV1 is given as a pseudogene. This CDR3 has 17 amino acids. The CDR3 coding sequence is TGCACCAGCAGCCAACATCATCCCGGGAGGGCCGGAAACATTCAGTACTTC. Its translation is CTSSQHHPGRAGNIQYF.

The rearrangement joins TRBV28 to TRBJ2-7, with D unresolved. Germline V gives CDR1 MDHEN, CDR2 SYDVKM. This CDR3 is 12 amino acids long. V was cut by 4 bases and J by 6 bases, with 10 bases left in between. This CDR3 reads CASSSQWSEQYF. The DNA of the CDR3 is TGTGCCAGCAGTTCACAGTGGTCCGAGCAGTACTTC.

The CDR3 sequence is CASSPLGQPPEAFF. For the CDR3, the DNA is TGTGCCAGCAGTCCCCTGGGACAGCCTCCTGAAGCTTTCTTT. The chain recombines TRBV28 with TRBJ1-1; 7 nucleotides agree with TRBD1. This CDR3 comprises 14 residues. Germline-derived CDR1 and CDR2 are MDHEN and SYDVKM. Germline trimming cut 5 bases from V and 6 bases from J; bases unmatched to any gene: 9.